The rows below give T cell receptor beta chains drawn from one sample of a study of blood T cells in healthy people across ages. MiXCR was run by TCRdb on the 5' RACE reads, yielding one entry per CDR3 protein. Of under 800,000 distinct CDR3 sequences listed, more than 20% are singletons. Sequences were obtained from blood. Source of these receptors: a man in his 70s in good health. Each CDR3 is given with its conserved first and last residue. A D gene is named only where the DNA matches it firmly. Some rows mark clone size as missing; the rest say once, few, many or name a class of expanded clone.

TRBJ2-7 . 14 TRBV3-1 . TGTGCCAGCAGCCAAGTAACCTTCGGGGGCGAGCAGTACTTC CASSQVTFGGEQYF
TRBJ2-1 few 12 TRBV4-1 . TGCGCCAGCAGCCATGGACAAGCTGAGCAGTTCTTC CASSHGQAEQFF
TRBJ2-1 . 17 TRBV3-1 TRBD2 TGTGCCAGCAGCCCCCGACTAGCGGGGGTGGACTACAATGAGCAGTTCTTC CASSPRLAGVDYNEQFF
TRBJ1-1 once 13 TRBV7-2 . TGTGCCAGCAGCTTCGACCAGAACACTAAAGCTTTCTTT CASSFDQNTKAFF
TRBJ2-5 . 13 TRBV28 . TGTGCCAGCAGTGGGGGGAGGATAGAGACCCAGTACTTC CASSGGRIETQYF
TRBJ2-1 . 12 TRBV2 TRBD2 TGTGCCAGCAAAGTCAGCGGGGGTAAGCAGTTCTTC CASKVSGGKQFF
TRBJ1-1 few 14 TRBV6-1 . TGTGCCAGCAGTCTAGGGGACGAGAACACTGAAGCTTTCTTT CASSLGDENTEAFF
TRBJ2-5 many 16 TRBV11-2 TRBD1 TGTGCCAGCAGCTTAGATCTTACAAACAGGGGAGAGACCCAGTACTTC CASSLDLTNRGETQYF
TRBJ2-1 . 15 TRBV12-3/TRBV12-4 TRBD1 TGTGCCAGCAGTCAGGGACAGAGAAAATACAATGAGCAGTTCTTC CASSQGQRKYNEQFF
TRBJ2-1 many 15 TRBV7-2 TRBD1 TGTGCCAGCAGCTTGGGACAGGGGGCTTACAATGAGCAGTTCTTC CASSLGQGAYNEQFF
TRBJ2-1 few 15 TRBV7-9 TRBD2 TGTGCCAGCAGCGTCTATTCCGGGAGGGTCAATGAGCAGTTCTTC CASSVYSGRVNEQFF
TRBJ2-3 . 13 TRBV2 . TGTGCCAGCAGAGCTGCCGGCACAGATACGCAGTATTTT CASRAAGTDTQYF
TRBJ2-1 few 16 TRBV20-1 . TGCAGTGCTAGAGATGGGGACGTCAGCTCCTACAATGAGCAGTTCTTC CSARDGDVSSYNEQFF
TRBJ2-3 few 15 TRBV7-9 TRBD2 TGTGCCAGCAGCTTATCTAGCGGGAACACAGATACGCAGTATTTT CASSLSSGNTDTQYF
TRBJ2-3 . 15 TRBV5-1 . TGCGCCAGCAGCTCAGGAGGGGTAGGGGCAGATACGCAGTATTTT CASSSGGVGADTQYF
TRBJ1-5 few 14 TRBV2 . TGTGCCAGCAGTGGGGGTGGCGGCAATCAGCCCCAGCATTTT CASSGGGGNQPQHF
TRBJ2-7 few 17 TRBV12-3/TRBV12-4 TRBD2 TGTGCCAGCAGTTCCCTGGGACTAGCGGCAAGCTCCTACGAGCAGTACTTC CASSSLGLAASSYEQYF
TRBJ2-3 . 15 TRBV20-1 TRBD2 TGCAGTGCTAAGGCTAGCGGGATTGGCACAGATACGCAGTATTTT CSAKASGIGTDTQYF
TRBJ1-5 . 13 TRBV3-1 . TGTGCCAGCAGCCACAGATCCAATCAGCCCCAGCATTTT CASSHRSNQPQHF
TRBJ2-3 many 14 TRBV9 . TGTGCCAGCAGCGTAGGGACAGAATCAGATACGCAGTATTTT CASSVGTESDTQYF
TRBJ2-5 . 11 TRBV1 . TGCACCAGCAGCCAGGGGGAGACCCAGTACTTC CTSSQGETQYF
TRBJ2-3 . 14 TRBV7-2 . TGTGCCAGCAGCTTTGGGGCTAACACAGATACGCAGTATTTT CASSFGANTDTQYF
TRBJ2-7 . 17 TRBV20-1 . TGCAGTGTCAGCAGGGGTTGGGAGCGGGGAAGAGCGTACGAGCAGTACTTC CSVSRGWERGRAYEQYF
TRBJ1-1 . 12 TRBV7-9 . TGTGCCAGCAGCTTATTAGGTTATGAAGCTTTCTTT CASSLLGYEAFF
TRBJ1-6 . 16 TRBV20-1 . TGCAGTGCTAGAGATATGGGCAGGGGTGGAAATTCACCCCTCCACTTT CSARDMGRGGNSPLHF
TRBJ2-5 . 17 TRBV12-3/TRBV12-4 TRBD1 TGTGCCAGCAGTCTAGGGACAGGGGGCACGGGGCAAGAGACCCAGTACTTC CASSLGTGGTGQETQYF
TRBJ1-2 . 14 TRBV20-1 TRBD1 TGCAGTGCTGCCCTAGGGGGCGCTAACTATGGCTACACCTTC CSAALGGANYGYTF
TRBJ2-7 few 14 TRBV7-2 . TGTGCCAGCAGCCACGACAGTAGGACCTACGAGCAGTACTTC CASSHDSRTYEQYF
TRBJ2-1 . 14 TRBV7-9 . TGTGCCAGCAGCCCGCCCAGACTGGACAATGAGCAGTTCTTC CASSPPRLDNEQFF
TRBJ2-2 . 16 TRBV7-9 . TGTGCCAGCAGTTCCGACAGGTCGGCGAACACCGGGGAGCTGTTTTTT CASSSDRSANTGELFF
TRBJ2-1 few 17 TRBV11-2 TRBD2 TGTGCCAGCAGCCCCAGAACGGGACTAGCGGGTTTAAATGAGCAGTTCTTC CASSPRTGLAGLNEQFF